Listed below are T cell receptor beta chains from one sample, sequenced in a study of CD8+ T cells in alopecia areata. TCRdb's copy holds only in-frame clones and misses some; the assay was immunoSEQ multiplex PCR. The repertoire holds about 250,000 clones, with under 70% as singletons. Sequenced material: CD4+ T cells sorted from blood, taken at week 0. Receptors were obtained from a human donor with alopecia areata. Each CDR3 is given with its conserved first and last residue. The D gene is left open where the match is weak. Some rows mark clone size as missing; the rest say once, few, many or name a class of expanded clone.

j_call clone_size d_call v_call cdr3_nt cdr3_aa
TRBJ2-2 once . TRBV4-1 TGCGCCAGCAGCCAAGACCCCATCACCGGGGAGCTGTTTTTT CASSQDPITGELFF
TRBJ1-1 . . TRBV7-6 TGTGCCAGCAGTTCTACAACAGATTCTTTCGCTGAAGCTTTCTTT CASSSTTDSFAEAFF
TRBJ2-5 . TRBD2 TRBV11-2 TGTGCCAGCAGCTTAACCAGCGGGGGGTTTAGGACCCAGTACTTC CASSLTSGGFRTQYF
TRBJ2-2 . . TRBV5-1 TGCGCCAGCAGCTTGCTGGGGGTGAACACCGGGGAGCTGTTTTTT CASSLLGVNTGELFF
TRBJ2-7 once . TRBV6-1 TGTGCCAGCAGTGAGAACGAGCAGTACTTC CASSENEQYF
TRBJ1-4 . . TRBV30 TGTGCCTGGAGTGAGGGGGGACGTGAAAAACTGTTTTTT CAWSEGGREKLFF
TRBJ1-1 few TRBD1 TRBV19 TGTGCCAGTAGTACCGGACAGGGTCACACTGAAGCTTTCTTT CASSTGQGHTEAFF
TRBJ2-1 . . TRBV29-1 TGCAGCGTTGTGGGCAATGAGCAGTTCTTC CSVVGNEQFF
TRBJ1-6 . . TRBV25-1 TGTGCCAGCAGTGAAGAGTGGGGGAGGTCCCTCCACTTT CASSEEWGRSLHF
TRBJ2-1 . . TRBV14 TGTGCCAGCAGCCAAGAGGGGTCCTACAATGAGCAGTTCTTC CASSQEGSYNEQFF
TRBJ2-7 few . TRBV29-1 TGCAGCGTTGAAAGAGGGCCCTACGAGCAGTACTTC CSVERGPYEQYF
TRBJ1-1 . . TRBV11-2 TGTGCCAGCAGCTTACCGGGGAGCACTGAAGCTTTCTTT CASSLPGSTEAFF
TRBJ2-5 . . TRBV6-6 TGTGCCAGCAGTTACAGGGGGAGGAACCAAGAGACCCAGTACTTC CASSYRGRNQETQYF
TRBJ2-5 . . TRBV15 TGTGCCACCAGAGGGCCAGGGGCGTACCAAGAGACCCAGTACTTC CATRGPGAYQETQYF
TRBJ2-3 . . TRBV6-5 TGTGCCAGCCAAGCAGCAGATACGCAGTATTTT CASQAADTQYF
TRBJ2-2 . . TRBV14 TGTGCCAGCAGCCATTACACCGGGGAGCTGTTTTTT CASSHYTGELFF